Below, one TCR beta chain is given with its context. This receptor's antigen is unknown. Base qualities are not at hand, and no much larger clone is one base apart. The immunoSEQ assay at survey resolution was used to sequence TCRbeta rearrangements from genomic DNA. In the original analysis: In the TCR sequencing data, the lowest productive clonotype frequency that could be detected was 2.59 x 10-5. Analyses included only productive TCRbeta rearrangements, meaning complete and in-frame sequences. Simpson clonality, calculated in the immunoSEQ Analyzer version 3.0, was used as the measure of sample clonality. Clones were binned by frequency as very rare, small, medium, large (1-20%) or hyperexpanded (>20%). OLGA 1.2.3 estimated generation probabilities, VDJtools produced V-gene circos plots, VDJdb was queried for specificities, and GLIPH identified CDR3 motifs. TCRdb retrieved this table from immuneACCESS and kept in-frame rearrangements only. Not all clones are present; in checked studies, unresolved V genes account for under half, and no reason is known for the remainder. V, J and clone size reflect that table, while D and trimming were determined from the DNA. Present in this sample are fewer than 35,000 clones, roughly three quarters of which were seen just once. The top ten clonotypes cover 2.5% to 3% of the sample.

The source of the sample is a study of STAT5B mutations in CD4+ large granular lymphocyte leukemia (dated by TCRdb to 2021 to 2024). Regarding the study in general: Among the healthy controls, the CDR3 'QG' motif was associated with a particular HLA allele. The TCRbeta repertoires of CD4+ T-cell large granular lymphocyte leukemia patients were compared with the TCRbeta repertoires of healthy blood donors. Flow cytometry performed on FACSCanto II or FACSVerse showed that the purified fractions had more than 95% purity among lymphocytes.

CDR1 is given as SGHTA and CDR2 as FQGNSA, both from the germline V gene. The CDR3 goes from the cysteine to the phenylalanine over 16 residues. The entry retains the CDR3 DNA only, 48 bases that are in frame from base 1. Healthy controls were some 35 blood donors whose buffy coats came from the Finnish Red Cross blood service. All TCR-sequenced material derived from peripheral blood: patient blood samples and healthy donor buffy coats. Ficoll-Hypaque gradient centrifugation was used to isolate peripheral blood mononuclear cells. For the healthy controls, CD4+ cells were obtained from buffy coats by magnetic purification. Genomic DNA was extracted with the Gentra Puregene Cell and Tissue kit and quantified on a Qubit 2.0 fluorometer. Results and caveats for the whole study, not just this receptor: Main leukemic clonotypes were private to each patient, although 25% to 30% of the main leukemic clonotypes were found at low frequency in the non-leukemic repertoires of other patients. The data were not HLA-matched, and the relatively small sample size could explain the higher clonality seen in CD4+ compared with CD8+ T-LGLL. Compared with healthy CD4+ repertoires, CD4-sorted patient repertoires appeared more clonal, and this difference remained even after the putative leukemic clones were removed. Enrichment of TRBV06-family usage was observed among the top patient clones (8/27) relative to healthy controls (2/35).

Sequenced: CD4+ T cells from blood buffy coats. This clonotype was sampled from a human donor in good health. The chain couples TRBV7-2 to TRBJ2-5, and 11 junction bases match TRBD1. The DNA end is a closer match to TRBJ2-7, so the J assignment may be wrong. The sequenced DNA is TGTGCCAGCAGCTACTCCGGACAGGGGGCTGGATACGAGCAGTACTTC. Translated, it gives CASSYSGQGAGYEQYF.